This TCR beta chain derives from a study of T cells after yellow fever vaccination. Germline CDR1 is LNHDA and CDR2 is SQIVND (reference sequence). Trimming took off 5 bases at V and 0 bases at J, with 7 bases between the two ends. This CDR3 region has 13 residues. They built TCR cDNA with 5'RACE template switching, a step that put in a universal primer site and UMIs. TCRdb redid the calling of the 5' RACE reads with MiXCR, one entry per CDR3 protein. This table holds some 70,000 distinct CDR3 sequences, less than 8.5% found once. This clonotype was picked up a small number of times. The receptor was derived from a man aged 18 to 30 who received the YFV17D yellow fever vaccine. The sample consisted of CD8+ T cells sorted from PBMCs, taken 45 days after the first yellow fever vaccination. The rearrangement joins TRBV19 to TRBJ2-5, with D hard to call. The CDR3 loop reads CASSLWHQETQYF. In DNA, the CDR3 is TGTGCCAGTAGTCTCTGGCACCAAGAGACCCAGTACTTC.